The 32 T cell receptor beta chains in this list originate from one sample, sequenced in a study of control samples from healthy donors and cancer patients (dated by TCRdb to 2020 to 2022). Library construction relied on the immunoSEQ multiplex PCR assay. The table comes from immuneACCESS by way of TCRdb, which keeps in-frame sequences with V and J called. Part of the clones is missing from these tables; in studies checked, under half for an unresolved V gene and the rest for unknown reasons. For this sample there are roughly 69,000 clones; more than 75% appear just once. The top ten clones comprise about 2.1% of the sample. Sequencing input: PBMCs. The receptors originated from a woman between 45 and 65 years old with head and neck cancer.

The chain is built from TRBV5-4 and TRBJ2-7, with 8 bases fitting TRBD2. Germline V CDR1 and CDR2: SGHNT, YYREEE (reference sequence). V lost 4 bases, J lost 0 bases, and 6 bases stayed unmatched. The CDR3 extends over 15 amino acids. The CDR3 reads CASSGGGTSSYEQYF. The CDR3 DNA reads as TGTGCCAGCAGCGGGGGGGGGACTAGCTCCTACGAGCAGTACTTC. The variable domain in full, completed from reference TRBV5-4 and TRBJ2-7, reads ETGVTQSPTHLIKTRGQQVTLRCSSQSGHNTVSWYQQALGQGPQFIFQYYREEENGRGNFPPRFSGLQFPNYSSELNVNALELDDSALYLCASSGGGTSSYEQYFGPGTRLTVT.

This chain joins TRBV4-1 and TRBJ2-5, with TRBD1 matching 9 bases. Germline CDR1 and CDR2: MGHRA and YSYEKL. J lost 5 bases, V lost 1 base, and 8 bases had no gene match. The CDR3 contains 16 residues. The CDR3 protein is CASSQVGTGKLETQYF. As DNA, the CDR3 is TGCGCCAGCAGCCAAGTGGGGACAGGGAAGTTGGAGACCCAGTACTTC.

J is TRBJ1-4 and V is TRBV7-8; D might be TRBD1 (5 bases). The V end lost 5 bases, the J end lost 3 bases, and 16 bases lay between the germline ends. The CDR3 sequence is 16 residues long. CDR1 and CDR2 (germline): SGHVS, FQNEAQ. The DNA of the CDR3 is TGTGCCAGCAGCCCATCCCCGACAGAGCCTAATGAAAAACTGTTTTTT. It translates to CASSPSPTEPNEKLFF.

The DNA of the CDR3 is TGTGCCAGCAGTGATTCAGGGACATCTCAGCCCCAGCATTTT. It yields the protein CASSDSGTSQPQHF. V and J are TRBV25-1 and TRBJ1-5, with D possibly being TRBD1 (6 bases). CDR1 and CDR2 from the germline V gene are MGHDK and SYGVNS. The ends were cut back, 3 bases at V and 6 bases at J, with 12 bases in the middle. CDR3 size: 14 residues.

This clone was observed a few times. The junction shows a germline mismatch at one end, possibly a read error. The genes are TRBV6-6 and TRBJ2-7; 9 bases fit TRBD1. Germline V gene sequence: CDR1 MNHNY, CDR2 SVGAGI (reference sequence). The CDR3 totals 12 residues. CDR3 DNA sequence: TGTGCCAGCAGTGCCCAGACAGGGGGAATGGGGTTC. Amino acids: CASSAQTGGMGF.

The rearrangement uses TRBV5-1 and TRBJ1-3; D might be TRBD1 (6 bases). Germline assignment: CDR1 SGHRS and CDR2 YFSETQ. The germline V and J ends were trimmed by 4 bases and 0 bases, with 11 bases remaining between them. The CDR3 contains 15 residues. For the CDR3, the DNA is TGCGCCAGCAGCCCGGACAGAAACTCTGGAAACACCATATATTTT. Its translation: CASSPDRNSGNTIYF.

The chain couples TRBV5-6 to TRBJ1-6; TRBD1 matches 7 bases. CDR3 size: 16 residues. V gave up 3 bases and J gave up 8 bases; unmatched junction bases: 11. The germline V gene encodes CDR1 SGHDT and CDR2 YYEEEE. The chain's CDR3 is CASSSGQGQIYSPLHF. CDR3 sequence (DNA): TGTGCCAGCAGCTCGGGGCAGGGACAGATCTATTCACCCCTCCACTTT.

The sample holds one count of this clone. V and J are TRBV20-1 and TRBJ1-2; D gene uncertain. With 4 bases removed from V and 8 bases from J, the gap between germline ends came to 11 bases. The CDR3 runs 11 residues. Germline assignment: CDR1 DFQATT and CDR2 SNEGSKA (reference sequence). CDR3 bases: TGCAGTGCTACGGGCCCGGCAGGCTACACCTTC. This encodes CSATGPAGYTF.

There are a few counts of this clone. The chain couples TRBV12-3 or TRBV12-4 to TRBJ1-1, with D unclear. V was cut by 5 bases and J by 5 bases, with 12 bases left in between. The CDR3 runs to 13 residues. This CDR3 reads CASSPIAGTEAFF. The CDR3 nucleotides are TGTGCCAGCAGTCCTATCGCCGGGACTGAAGCTTTCTTT.

This clone was observed a handful of times. The chain is built from TRBV6-4 and TRBJ1-1, with 7 nucleotides matching TRBD1. CDR1 is MRHNA, CDR2 SNTAGT, per germline. The CDR3 sequence is 13 residues long. The V segment lost 4 bases and the J segment 5 bases; nucleotides outside the gene matches: 4. Written as DNA, the CDR3 is TGTGCCAGCAGTGTTACAGGGGAGACTGAAGCTTTCTTT. Protein sequence: CASSVTGETEAFF.

The rearrangement links TRBV11-3 to TRBJ2-1; D uncertain. With 5 bases removed from V and 6 bases from J, the gap between germline ends came to 17 bases. Germline V gene data show CDR1 as SGHNT and CDR2 as YENEEA. CDR3 size: 15 residues. CDR3 sequence reads: CASSRRVGETNEQFF. The CDR3 DNA reads TGTGCCAGCAGCCGACGGGTTGGGGAAACCAATGAGCAGTTCTTC.

V usage is TRBV5-5 and J usage is TRBJ2-2; weak D call: TRBD2 (6 bases). The V and J ends lost 4 bases and 7 bases respectively, with 14 bases between them. The CDR3 extends over 14 amino acids. Germline CDR1 reads SGHKS; CDR2 reads YYEKEE (reference sequence). CDR3 amino acids: CASSLLAGSGELFF. The CDR3 coding sequence is TGTGCCAGCAGCCTCCTGGCGGGGAGCGGGGAGCTGTTTTTT.

The V and J genes are TRBV25-1 and TRBJ1-2, with a weak D call TRBD1 (6 bases). CDR1 and CDR2 (germline): MGHDK, SYGVNS. The CDR3 covers 11 residues. Trimming left V 3 bases short and J 8 bases short, with 7 bases between. For the CDR3, the DNA is TGTGCCAGCAGTGATGGGGGCGGCTACACCTTC. Residues: CASSDGGGYTF.

The chain is built from TRBV7-9 and TRBJ1-3; D gene uncertain. Deletions cut 5 bases from V and 0 bases from J, with 14 bases between. The CDR3 is 16 residues long. Germline V lookup: CDR1 SEHNR, CDR2 FQNEAQ (reference sequence). CDR3 protein: CASSQVGSNSGNTIYF. The CDR3 DNA sequence: TGTGCCAGCAGCCAGGTGGGCAGCAACTCTGGAAACACCATATATTTT.

The rearrangement joins TRBV30 to TRBJ2-7, with no clear D. In germline, CDR1 is GTSNPN, CDR2 SVGIG (reference sequence). The CDR3 contains 13 residues. Trimming took off 3 bases at V and 2 bases at J, with 11 bases between the two ends. Here the CDR3 DNA reads TGTGCCTGGAGCAGTGACACCACCTACGAGCAGTACTTC. This gives the protein CAWSSDTTYEQYF.

This sequence joins TRBV28 and TRBJ2-5; possibly TRBD2 for D (6 bases). The V gene's germline CDR1 is MDHEN and CDR2 SYDVKM. The CDR3 sequence is 14 residues long. V was pared by 4 bases and J by 5 bases, with 14 bases between. DNA of the CDR3: TGTGCCAGCAGTTCTCCTAAAGGGAGGGAGACCCAGTACTTC. Protein sequence: CASSSPKGRETQYF.

J is TRBJ2-7 and V is TRBV6-2 or TRBV6-3; the D call may be TRBD1 or TRBD2 (6 bases each). The V end lost 2 bases, the J end lost 0 bases, and 11 bases lay between the germline ends. The CDR3 is made up of 15 amino acids. Per the germline V gene, CDR1 is MNHEY and CDR2 is SVGEGT. The DNA for the CDR3 is TGTGCCAGCAGTTACGGGGGGCCCCTCTCCTACGAGCAGTACTTC. Translated: CASSYGGPLSYEQYF.

The chain has TRBV6-1 and TRBJ1-4; 12 nucleotides agree with TRBD1. Unmatched junction bases numbered 6, after V lost 2 bases and J lost 8 bases. Germline assignment: CDR1 MNHNS and CDR2 SASEGT. This CDR3 is 16 amino acids long. This CDR3 reads CASSESPGQGAEKLFF. The DNA for the CDR3 is TGTGCCAGCAGTGAATCACCGGGACAGGGGGCGGAAAAACTGTTTTTT.

The CDR3 DNA reads TGTGCCAGCAGTTTCCGACGACAGGGGACTGAAGCTTTCTTT. As protein: CASSFRRQGTEAFF. J is TRBJ1-1 and V is TRBV6-5; 8 bases are shared with TRBD1. Germline V lookup: CDR1 MNHEY, CDR2 SVGAGI. The CDR3 spans 14 residues. V dropped 4 bases and J dropped 5; count of bases not matched to a gene: 6.

The gene calls are TRBV27 and TRBJ2-1; tentative D call: TRBD2 (5 bases). Germline-derived CDR1 and CDR2 are MNHEY and SMNVEV (reference sequence). CDR3 length equals 13 residues. Trimming took 6 bases from V and 5 from J, leaving 11 bases between them. Written as DNA, the CDR3 is TGTGCCAGCAGGCAGACTAACGACAATGAGCAGTTCTTC. Translated, it gives CASRQTNDNEQFF.

This rearrangement joins TRBV2 to TRBJ2-5; 10 nucleotides match TRBD2. From germline, CDR1 is SNHLY and CDR2 FYNNEI. There are 14 residues in the CDR3. Germline trimming cut 4 bases from V and 8 bases from J; bases unmatched to any gene: 7. The CDR3 loop reads CASSATSGQGTQYF. The CDR3 nucleotides are TGTGCCAGCAGTGCGACTAGCGGGCAGGGAACCCAGTACTTC.

The rearrangement joins TRBV2 to TRBJ1-4; D ambiguous. V shed 7 bases and J shed 8 bases, with 17 bases lying between them. The germline V gene encodes CDR1 SNHLY and CDR2 FYNNEI. This CDR3 has 14 residues. This CDR3 is CASKKGVRGEKLFF. The CDR3, as DNA: TGTGCCAGCAAAAAAGGAGTCCGGGGAGAAAAACTGTTTTTT.

The rearrangement joins TRBV29-1 to TRBJ2-7, with D possibly TRBD1 on 6 matching bases. The CDR3 contains 13 residues. Trimming cost V 7 bases and J 7 bases, with 20 bases left between them. Germline V gives CDR1 SQVTM, CDR2 ANQGSEA. CDR3 in amino acids: CSAQGTLMGEQYF. CDR3 DNA sequence: TGCAGCGCACAGGGTACGCTAATGGGGGAGCAGTACTTC.

Here the CDR3 DNA reads TGTGCCAGCACCGTAGCGGCCAATTCACCCCTCCACTTT. This sequence encodes CASTVAANSPLHF. This chain links TRBV7-9 with TRBJ1-6; unclear D gene. Per germline, CDR1 SEHNR and CDR2 FQNEAQ (reference sequence). The V and J ends lost 7 bases and 7 bases respectively, with 11 bases between them. CDR3 length: 13 amino acids.

This chain joins TRBV5-4 and TRBJ1-2; 11 positions agree with TRBD1. The CDR3 has 12 amino acids. The J segment lost 9 bases and the V segment lost 3 bases, leaving 1 base of the junction unmatched. The germline gives CDR1 SGHNT, CDR2 YYREEE (reference sequence). CDR3 loop: CASSWTGGSYTF. CDR3 nucleotide sequence: TGTGCCAGCAGCTGGACAGGGGGCAGCTACACCTTC.

V and J are TRBV19 and TRBJ1-5, with no clear D. The CDR3 is 16 amino acids. V dropped 3 bases and J dropped 1 base, with 13 bases sitting between them. In germline, CDR1 is LNHDA, CDR2 SQIVND (reference sequence). CDR3 amino acids: CASSILRLTSNQPQHF. The CDR3 nucleotides read TGTGCCAGTAGTATCCTTCGACTTACAAGCAATCAGCCCCAGCATTTT.

V usage is TRBV15 and J usage is TRBJ1-2; D perhaps matches TRBD1 (5 bases). V was cut by 0 bases and J by 6 bases, with 14 bases left in between. The germline CDR1 and CDR2 sequences are LNHNV and YYDKDF (reference sequence). The CDR3 extends over 15 amino acids. The CDR3 reads CATSREARTSDGYTF. CDR3 DNA: TGTGCCACCAGCAGAGAGGCAAGGACATCGGATGGCTACACCTTC.

The J gene is TRBJ1-4, the V gene TRBV28; 10 bases are a match to TRBD1. The trim removed 2 bases at V and 7 bases at J, leaving 13 bases unmatched. Germline-derived CDR1 and CDR2 are MDHEN and SYDVKM. The CDR3 runs 18 residues. The DNA of the CDR3 is TGTGCCAGCAGTTTAATCGGGACAGGGGTCTCGGTGGGTGAAAAACTGTTTTTT. Its protein is CASSLIGTGVSVGEKLFF. Supplemented by reference TRBV28 and TRBJ1-4, the full variable domain reads DVKVTQSSRYLVKRTGEKVFLECVQDMDHENMFWYRQDPGLGLRLIYFSYDVKMKEKGDIPEGYSVSREKKERFSLILESASTNQTSMYLCASSLIGTGVSVGEKLFFGSGTQLSVL.

The CDR3: CASASGGPTDTQYF. CDR3 nucleotides: TGTGCCAGCGCTAGCGGGGGGCCCACAGATACGCAGTATTTT. V is TRBV7-3 and J is TRBJ2-3; 11 nucleotides match TRBD2. Germline CDR1 reads SGHTA; CDR2 reads FQGTGA. J was trimmed by 2 bases and V by 8 bases; bases with no gene match: 3. The CDR3 totals 14 residues.

The chain carries TRBV6-1 and TRBJ1-6, with 7 bases lining up with TRBD1. The CDR3 is 15 residues long. Losses at the gene ends were 2 bases for V and 6 bases for J; bases not matched to a gene: 4. Germline values: CDR1 MNHNS, CDR2 SASEGT. CDR3 sequence reads: CASSERDSFNSPLHF. As DNA, the CDR3 is TGTGCCAGCAGTGAAAGGGACAGCTTTAATTCACCCCTCCACTTT.

This clone was recorded only once. The chain carries TRBV6-5 and TRBJ2-7; maybe TRBD2 (6 bases). CDR1 and CDR2 from the germline V gene are MNHEY and SVGAGI. The V end was cut by 6 bases, the J end by 2 bases, with 11 bases between. The CDR3 extends over 13 amino acids. CDR3 DNA: TGTGCCAGCAGGGGGGGTGGAGCCTACGAGCAGTACTTC. This sequence encodes CASRGGGAYEQYF.

This clone was seen once. The chain combines TRBV9 with TRBJ2-2, with 7 bases aligning to TRBD2. CDR3 length: 13 amino acids. J gave up 12 bases and V 0 bases, and 5 bases lay outside the gene matches. The V gene's germline CDR1 is SGDLS and CDR2 YYNGEE. CDR3 amino acids: CASSVVGEGKLFF. CDR3 nucleotide sequence: TGTGCCAGCAGCGTAGTTGGGGAGGGGAAGCTGTTTTTT.